These 28 T cell receptor beta chains were all obtained from the same sample, sequenced in a study of early stage breast cancer tumors (dated by TCRdb to 2017 to 2019). Libraries were constructed by the immunoSEQ multiplex PCR assay. TCRdb stores this immuneACCESS table with in-frame sequences only. Part of the clones is absent; in the studies checked, under half of the shortfall reflects unresolved V genes, and no reason is known for the rest. The sample includes 44,000 or so clones, with approximately 80% observed a single time. The ten largest clones capture around 1.5% of the sample. Sequenced material: blood. Receptor source: a person between 50 and 60 years old with breast cancer.

The V call is TRBV19, the J call TRBJ2-6, with TRBD1 identical over 8 bases. V shed 1 base, J shed 4 bases, and the junction held 6 bases outside the gene matches. Germline CDR1 and CDR2: LNHDA and SQIVND (reference sequence). This CDR3 comprises 17 residues. The CDR3 protein is CASSIGQGATGANVLTF. In DNA, the CDR3 is TGTGCCAGTAGTATAGGGCAGGGGGCAACAGGGGCCAACGTCCTGACTTTC.

This clone was counted a few times. The chain employs TRBV7-9 and TRBJ1-2; D is possibly TRBD1 (5 bases). CDR3 length: 13 amino acids. Germline CDR1 SEHNR, CDR2 FQNEAQ (reference sequence). V lost 3 bases, J lost 6 bases, and 11 bases lay in between. CDR3 in DNA: TGTGCCAGCAGCTTCAGGGAACGGGATGGCTACACCTTC. Translating gives CASSFRERDGYTF.

The chain couples TRBV19 to TRBJ2-7, with 9 bases fitting TRBD1. The junction had 13 bases not matched to a gene; V was cut back by 5 bases and J by 5 bases. Germline assignment: CDR1 LNHDA and CDR2 SQIVND (reference sequence). This CDR3 region has 16 residues. In DNA, the CDR3 is TGTGCCAGTAGTCTTTGGACAGGGGTGAATGTGAACGAGCAGTACTTC. It is translated as CASSLWTGVNVNEQYF.

The J gene is TRBJ2-4, the V gene TRBV5-5; the match to TRBD2 covers 7 bases. The CDR3 has 16 residues. The germline V gene encodes CDR1 SGHKS and CDR2 YYEKEE (reference sequence). Trimming at V came to 1 base and at J to 0 bases, leaving 4 bases not matched to a gene. CDR3 sequence: CASSLWGGEAKNIQYF. The CDR3 DNA sequence: TGTGCCAGCAGCTTGTGGGGGGGGGAAGCCAAAAACATTCAGTACTTC. The variable domain in full, completed from reference TRBV5-5 and TRBJ2-4, reads DAGVTQSPTHLIKTRGQQVTLRCSPISGHKSVSWYQQVLGQGPQFIFQYYEKEERGRGNFPDRFSARQFPNYSSELNVNALLLGDSALYLCASSLWGGEAKNIQYFGAGTRLSVL.

The J gene is TRBJ2-5, the V gene TRBV30; TRBD1 aligns across 8 bases. The CDR3 is 13 amino acids. CDR1 and CDR2 (germline): GTSNPN, SVGIG (reference sequence). The J segment lost 4 bases and the V segment lost 3 bases, leaving 4 bases of the junction unmatched. CDR3 sequence: CAWRTQGAETQYF. Here the CDR3 DNA reads TGTGCCTGGAGGACTCAGGGGGCAGAGACCCAGTACTTC.

This clone has a single count. This sequence joins TRBV4-2 and TRBJ2-1; 9 positions match TRBD2. V dropped 6 bases and J dropped 0; count of bases not matched to a gene: 3. This CDR3 has 15 amino acids. Per germline, CDR1 LGHNA and CDR2 YNFKEQ. CDR3 coding DNA: TGTGCCAGCAGACTTAGCGGGAGCTCCTACAATGAGCAGTTCTTC. Its protein is CASRLSGSSYNEQFF.

The V and J genes are TRBV5-1 and TRBJ2-1; D unresolved. The CDR3 is made up of 12 amino acids. From germline, CDR1 is SGHRS and CDR2 YFSETQ. V was trimmed by 4 bases and J by 8 bases, leaving 10 bases between them. CDR3 loop: CASSRPGHEQFF. The CDR3 region has the DNA TGCGCCAGCAGCCGGCCTGGCCATGAGCAGTTCTTC.

The chain recombines TRBV28 with TRBJ1-5, with 7 nucleotides matching TRBD1. This CDR3 contains 16 residues. V was clipped by 6 bases and J by 4 bases; unmatched bases: 12. Germline CDR1 and CDR2: MDHEN and SYDVKM. The CDR3 spells CASSPDRVVRNQPQHF. Written as DNA, the CDR3 is TGTGCCAGCAGCCCCGACAGGGTGGTTCGAAATCAGCCCCAGCATTTT. The whole variable domain, filled in from reference TRBV28 and TRBJ1-5, reads DVKVTQSSRYLVKRTGEKVFLECVQDMDHENMFWYRQDPGLGLRLIYFSYDVKMKEKGDIPEGYSVSREKKERFSLILESASTNQTSMYLCASSPDRVVRNQPQHFGDGTRLSIL.

V is TRBV6-1 and J is TRBJ2-5; TRBD2 agrees at 8 bases. The CDR3 length is 15 residues. Germline V gene lookup returns CDR1 MNHNS and CDR2 SASEGT. Trimming took 4 bases from V and 5 from J; bases not matched to a gene: 9. The CDR3 loop is CASSVLGGALETQYF. Written as DNA, the CDR3 is TGTGCCAGCAGTGTACTCGGGGGGGCCTTGGAGACCCAGTACTTC.

Of note for this clone: The junction does not match germline at one end; this may be a read error. V gene TRBV29-1 combines with J gene TRBJ1-5; D possibly corresponds to TRBD1 (6 bases). This CDR3 spans 13 amino acids. CDR1 and CDR2 from the germline V gene are SQVTM and ANQGSEA. The CDR3 sequence is CSVEGGSDQPQHF. CDR3 DNA sequence: TGCAGCGTCGAAGGGGGGTCTGATCAGCCCCAGCATTTT.

V is TRBV6-4 and J is TRBJ2-1, with 9 bases matching TRBD1. V lost 6 bases to trimming and J lost 2 bases; unmatched junction nucleotides: 5. The CDR3 runs to 15 residues. The germline V gene has CDR1 MRHNA and CDR2 SNTAGT. This chain's CDR3 is CASSQTGGAYNEQFF. In DNA, the CDR3 is TGTGCCAGCAGCCAAACAGGGGGCGCCTACAATGAGCAGTTCTTC.

The chain is built from TRBV5-8 and TRBJ1-3; D might be TRBD1 (5 bases). The CDR3 is made up of 18 amino acids. Germline CDR1 SGHTS, CDR2 YDEGEE. Trimming took 5 bases from V and 0 from J, leaving 21 bases between them. The CDR3, as DNA: TGTGCCAGCAGTCCCGAGACATGGACACCTAGCTCTGGAAACACCATATATTTT. It translates to CASSPETWTPSSGNTIYF.

The genes are TRBV5-5 and TRBJ1-1; D unclear. Germline V gene sequence: CDR1 SGHKS, CDR2 YYEKEE (reference sequence). The CDR3 has 15 residues. Trimming pared 0 bases from V and 1 base from J, leaving 10 bases between. This chain's CDR3 is CASSLEQSPNTEAFF. Here the CDR3 DNA reads TGTGCCAGCAGCTTGGAACAGTCCCCGAACACTGAAGCTTTCTTT.

The rearrangement joins TRBV7-2 to TRBJ1-5; D unclear. The CDR3 length is 15 residues. Between the trimmed V and J ends, which lost 2 bases and 6 bases, there was a span of 14 bases. CDR1 and CDR2 from the germline V gene are SGHTA and FQGNSA. The CDR3 sequence: CASSLWAVGSQPQHF. The CDR3 coding sequence is TGTGCCAGCAGCTTATGGGCAGTGGGTAGTCAGCCCCAGCATTTT.

V is TRBV9 and J is TRBJ2-1, with TRBD2 identical over 12 bases. Looked up from germline, CDR1 is SGDLS and CDR2 is YYNGEE. The ends lost 3 bases at V and 4 bases at J; junction bases unmatched: 5. This CDR3 has 16 amino acids. The CDR3 loop reads CASSGTSGRFYNEQFF. The CDR3 nucleotides are TGTGCCAGCAGCGGAACTAGCGGGAGGTTTTACAATGAGCAGTTCTTC.

This chain connects TRBV19 to TRBJ1-2; D gene ambiguous. Germline V gene sequence: CDR1 LNHDA, CDR2 SQIVND (reference sequence). The CDR3 is 16 amino acids. Trimming took 10 bases from V and 0 from J, leaving 21 bases between them. The CDR3 region is CATTPFYQATNYGYTF. In nucleotides, the CDR3 is TGTGCCACCACCCCTTTCTATCAGGCGACTAACTATGGCTACACCTTC.

This clone was recorded once. Here the CDR3 reads CASGSATNEKLFF. CDR3 in DNA: TGTGCCAGCGGGAGTGCAACTAATGAAAAACTGTTTTTT. This chain uses TRBV6-5 with TRBJ1-4; no clear D gene. Trimming took off 8 bases at V and 0 bases at J, with 7 bases between the two ends. The CDR3 has 13 amino acids. CDR1 MNHEY and CDR2 SVGAGI come from the germline V gene.

Notes on this clone: The junction differs from germline at one of its ends, possibly a read error. CDR3 DNA: TGTGCCAGCAGTAGCCCTCCCGAGGGGGGGACCCAGTACTTC. Translating gives CASSSPPEGGTQYF. V is TRBV19 and J is TRBJ2-5; D is perhaps TRBD1 or TRBD2 (6 bases each). This CDR3 is 14 amino acids long. CDR1 and CDR2 from the germline V gene are LNHDA and SQIVND (reference sequence).

This clone occurred once. The gene calls are TRBV29-1 and TRBJ1-1, with 12 bases that match TRBD1. With 4 bases clipped from V and 4 bases from J, the junction kept 4 bases outside the gene matches. The CDR3 totals 14 residues. Germline CDR1 is SQVTM and CDR2 is ANQGSEA. The CDR3 nucleotides read TGCAGCGTTGGGGACAGGGGGCTGGGCACTGAAGCTTTCTTT. Protein sequence: CSVGDRGLGTEAFF.

Written as DNA, the CDR3 is TGCAGCGTGCCGGGAGAATGGGCCTACGAGCAGTACTTC. Protein sequence: CSVPGEWAYEQYF. The J gene is TRBJ2-7, the V gene TRBV29-1; maybe TRBD2 (6 bases). With 6 bases removed from V and 2 bases from J, the gap between germline ends came to 14 bases. Germline V gene lookup returns CDR1 SQVTM and CDR2 ANQGSEA. This CDR3 comprises 13 residues.

This clone was recorded once. This chain links TRBV9 with TRBJ2-3, with TRBD2 matching over 10 bases. The germline V gene has CDR1 SGDLS and CDR2 YYNGEE. The V gene end was trimmed by 3 bases and the J gene end by 1 base; junction bases not matched to a gene: 5. This CDR3 has 16 residues. Written as DNA, the CDR3 is TGTGCCAGCAGCGCAGGACTAGCGGTTGGCACAGATACGCAGTATTTT. This encodes CASSAGLAVGTDTQYF.

The rearrangement uses TRBV6-1 and TRBJ1-6; D perhaps matches TRBD1 (5 bases). V was cut by 3 bases and J by 6 bases, with 12 bases left in between. Per germline, CDR1 MNHNS and CDR2 SASEGT. The CDR3 spans 15 residues. The CDR3: CASSEQGVSNSPLHF. Here the CDR3 DNA reads TGTGCCAGCAGTGAGCAGGGTGTTTCTAATTCACCCCTCCACTTT.

CDR3 in DNA: TGTGCCAGCAGTGCGGAGACAGGGAGAAGGGTTGGAGCCAAAAACATTCAGTACTTC. Translating it yields CASSAETGRRVGAKNIQYF. V is TRBV6-1 and J is TRBJ2-4; TRBD1 agrees at 7 bases. The CDR3 is made up of 19 amino acids. Trimming removed 4 bases from V and 0 bases from J; junction bases left unmatched: 15. Germline loops: CDR1 MNHNS, CDR2 SASEGT.

The V gene is TRBV2, the J gene TRBJ2-5; 7 positions match TRBD2. CDR3 size: 13 residues. Germline values: CDR1 SNHLY, CDR2 FYNNEI. Trimming removed 7 bases from V and 2 bases from J; junction bases left unmatched: 4. This CDR3 is CASTRDYQETQYF. The CDR3 nucleotides are TGTGCCAGCACGCGGGACTATCAAGAGACCCAGTACTTC.

This chain joins TRBV4-3 and TRBJ2-1, with 12 bases identical to TRBD2. The germline gives CDR1 LGHNA, CDR2 YSLEER. The CDR3 runs 16 residues. V shed 4 bases, J shed 6 bases, and the junction held 7 bases outside the gene matches. The CDR3 nucleotides are TGCGCCAGCAGCCTCCGAAGGACTAGCGGGATCAATGAGCAGTTCTTC. Its protein is CASSLRRTSGINEQFF.

The rearrangement uses TRBV6-6 and TRBJ1-5, with a possible D match to TRBD1 (6 bases). Germline V lookup: CDR1 MNHNY, CDR2 SVGAGI (reference sequence). V lost 0 bases and J lost 7, with 13 bases in between. The CDR3 has 15 residues. The CDR3, as DNA: TGTGCCAGCAGTTACTCTCTCAGGGGAAACCAGCCCCAGCATTTT. Amino acids: CASSYSLRGNQPQHF.

The chain carries TRBV4-2 and TRBJ1-1, with unresolved D. Germline-derived CDR1 and CDR2 are LGHNA and YNFKEQ. This CDR3 contains 15 residues. Trimming shortened V by 4 bases and J by 2 bases, and 14 bases separated the two germline ends. The CDR3 reads CASSRAPTQNTEAFF. In DNA, the CDR3 is TGTGCCAGCAGCCGAGCCCCCACACAAAACACTGAAGCTTTCTTT.

The gene calls are TRBV18 and TRBJ2-5; 9 nucleotides align to TRBD1. V was pared by 6 bases and J by 5 bases, with 7 bases of the junction left unmatched. Looked up from germline, CDR1 is KGHSH and CDR2 is LQKENI. The CDR3 has 14 amino acids. CDR3 region: CASSPGTGRETQYF. CDR3 in DNA: TGTGCCAGCTCGCCGGGGACAGGGCGGGAGACCCAGTACTTC. The variable domain in full, completed from reference TRBV18 and TRBJ2-5, reads NAGVMQNPRHLVRRRGQEARLRCSPMKGHSHVYWYRQLPEEGLKFMVYLQKENIIDESGMPKERFSAEFPKEGPSILRIQQVVRGDSAAYFCASSPGTGRETQYFGPGTRLLVL.